This passage covers 16 T cell receptor beta chains from one sample sequenced in a study of cytomegalovirus exposure and HLA in healthy donors. Primers for the PCR totalled 60 Vbeta and 13 Jbeta. Measured with immunoSEQ multiplex PCR; TCRdb has only the in-frame clones, and not every one. The data contain 150,000 to 200,000 clones, around 79% of them singletons. The material sequenced was PBMCs. The receptors were sampled from a woman between 45 and 60 years old in good health and CMV-seronegative.

As concerns this clone: Mismatch with germline at one junction end may stem from a read error. J is TRBJ2-7 and V is TRBV7-9; maybe TRBD1 (5 bases). This CDR3 comprises 16 residues. Germline-derived CDR1 and CDR2 are SEHNR and FQNEAQ (reference sequence). Here the CDR3 reads CSSSLYPPGQSSEQYF. CDR3 nucleotides: TGTTCCAGCAGCTTATATCCCCCAGGGCAATCCTCCGAGCAGTACTTC.

V usage is TRBV9 and J usage is TRBJ1-1; D call uncertain. Germline V gene data show CDR1 as SGDLS and CDR2 as YYNGEE. Trimming removed 0 bases from V and 0 bases from J, with 6 bases in between. CDR3 length: 14 residues. CDR3 sequence (DNA): TGTGCCAGCAGCGTAGTTGCGATGAACACTGAAGCTTTCTTT. Translated: CASSVVAMNTEAFF.

A note on this clone: One end of the junction varies from germline; a read error may be responsible. The chain joins TRBV7-7 to TRBJ1-3; 7 bases fit TRBD1. Germline CDR1 and CDR2: SSHAT and FNYEAQ (reference sequence). The CDR3 sequence is 15 residues long. The CDR3 loop is CASSADRTSGNTIYF. CDR3 bases: TGTGCTAGCAGCGCGGACAGGACCTCTGGAAACACCATATATTTT.

This clone showed up just once. This chain connects TRBV9 to TRBJ2-5; TRBD2 matches 8 bases. The CDR3 length is 16 residues. The germline V gene has CDR1 SGDLS and CDR2 YYNGEE. J lost 7 bases, V lost 4 bases, and 15 bases had no gene match. CDR3 sequence (DNA): TGTGCCAGCAGCCCGGGGGGGGGCTTTAGGGAGGGGACCCAGTACTTC. Its translation is CASSPGGGFREGTQYF.

V usage is TRBV7-8 and J usage is TRBJ2-5; TRBD1 agrees at 10 bases. The CDR3 is 15 residues long. V was clipped by 5 bases and J by 4 bases; unmatched bases: 7. Germline CDR1 and CDR2: SGHVS and FQNEAQ. The CDR3 sequence: CASSIGTGASETQYF. The CDR3 bases are TGTGCCAGCAGCATTGGGACAGGGGCATCAGAGACCCAGTACTTC.

The V call is TRBV7-6, the J call TRBJ2-7; TRBD1 matches at 9 bases. Germline V gene data show CDR1 as SGHVS and CDR2 as FNYEAQ. The CDR3 has 19 amino acids. J was trimmed by 3 bases and V by 4 bases; bases with no gene match: 19. Here the CDR3 reads CASSYSGQGSIGVSYEQYF. The CDR3 region has the DNA TGTGCCAGCAGCTATTCGGGACAGGGTAGCATCGGGGTCAGCTACGAGCAGTACTTC.

This clone was detected only a few times. The V gene is TRBV11-3, the J gene TRBJ2-3; possibly TRBD1 for D (6 bases). Germline-derived CDR1 and CDR2 are SGHNT and YENEEA. The germline V and J ends were trimmed by 5 bases and 2 bases, with 14 bases remaining between them. The CDR3 sequence is 15 residues long. CDR3 sequence reads: CASSTGGQPTDTQYF. CDR3 DNA sequence: TGTGCCAGCAGCACAGGTGGACAGCCCACAGATACGCAGTATTTT. The whole variable domain, filled in from reference TRBV11-3 and TRBJ2-3, reads EAGVVQSPRYKIIEKKQPVAFWCNPISGHNTLYWYLQNLGQGPELLIRYENEEAVDDSQLPKDRFSAERLKGVDSTLKIQPAELGDSAVYLCASSTGGQPTDTQYFGPGTRLTVL.

V usage is TRBV7-3 and J usage is TRBJ2-1; TRBD2 agrees at 8 bases. From germline, CDR1 is SGHTA and CDR2 FQGTGA. The CDR3 loop spans 15 amino acids. The V and J ends lost 4 bases and 7 bases, in that order; junction bases with no gene match: 9. CDR3 in DNA: TGTGCCAGCAGCTCATTCCGGGGGGGCTATAATGAGCAGTTCTTC. Amino acid sequence: CASSSFRGGYNEQFF.

This clone has a single count. The V and J genes are TRBV27 and TRBJ2-1; the D gene is possibly TRBD2 (6 bases). Germline V CDR1 and CDR2: MNHEY, SMNVEV (reference sequence). The CDR3 extends over 16 amino acids. V shed 6 bases and J shed 1 base, with 16 bases lying between them. CDR3 sequence reads: CASSTEGTFSYNEQFF. Written as DNA, the CDR3 is TGTGCCAGCAGCACCGAGGGGACTTTTTCCTACAATGAGCAGTTCTTC.

This chain joins TRBV11-2 and TRBJ1-5; 9 bases match TRBD1. V lost 6 bases, J lost 8 bases, and 11 bases stayed unmatched. From germline, CDR1 is SGHAT and CDR2 FQNNGV. The CDR3 sequence is 15 residues long. The CDR3 region is CASSRGRTGVEPQHF. In nucleotides, the CDR3 is TGTGCCAGCAGTCGCGGCCGGACAGGGGTGGAGCCCCAGCATTTT. Variable domain in full (rest from reference TRBV11-2 and TRBJ1-5): EAGVAQSPRYKIIEKRQSVAFWCNPISGHATLYWYQQILGQGPKLLIQFQNNGVVDDSQLPKDRFSAERLKGVDSTLKIQPAKLEDSAVYLCASSRGRTGVEPQHFGDGTRLSIL.

This chain joins TRBV15 and TRBJ2-3; D is perhaps TRBD2 (7 bases). The CDR3 spans 17 residues. Deletions cut 3 bases from V and 6 bases from J, with 22 bases between. The germline CDR1 and CDR2 sequences are LNHNV and YYDKDF (reference sequence). This chain's CDR3 is CATSRDLMTGGGDTQYF. CDR3 sequence (DNA): TGTGCCACCAGCAGGGACTTGATGACGGGGGGCGGGGATACGCAGTATTTT.

J is TRBJ2-2 and V is TRBV7-9, with 10 bases matching TRBD2. Losses at the gene ends were 5 bases for V and 4 bases for J; bases not matched to a gene: 7. The CDR3 is made up of 16 amino acids. In germline, CDR1 is SEHNR, CDR2 FQNEAQ (reference sequence). The CDR3 here is CASSILAGLGTGELFF. In DNA, the CDR3 is TGTGCCAGCAGCATACTAGCGGGACTGGGCACCGGGGAGCTGTTTTTT.

In this sample, this clone turned up a few times. The chain combines TRBV7-9 with TRBJ1-3; 8 bases line up with TRBD1. CDR3 length equals 15 residues. The germline V gene has CDR1 SEHNR and CDR2 FQNEAQ (reference sequence). Losses at the gene ends were 6 bases for V and 3 bases for J; bases not matched to a gene: 7. The CDR3 is CASSSTDRDGNTIYF. CDR3 bases: TGTGCCAGCAGTTCCACGGACAGGGATGGAAACACCATATATTTT.

This chain uses TRBV11-2 with TRBJ2-7; 8 nucleotides match TRBD1. V shed 0 bases and J 9 bases; nucleotides not matched to a gene: 10. CDR3 length: 15 residues. Germline V gene data show CDR1 as SGHAT and CDR2 as FQNNGV. The CDR3 sequence: CASSLDSGTGDGQYF. The DNA for the CDR3 is TGTGCCAGCAGCTTAGACTCCGGGACAGGTGATGGGCAGTACTTC. Full variable domain (rest looked up from reference TRBV11-2 and TRBJ2-7): EAGVAQSPRYKIIEKRQSVAFWCNPISGHATLYWYQQILGQGPKLLIQFQNNGVVDDSQLPKDRFSAERLKGVDSTLKIQPAKLEDSAVYLCASSLDSGTGDGQYFGPGTRLTVT.

The V call is TRBV6-6, the J call TRBJ2-1; the D gene is possibly TRBD1 (5 bases). Germline-derived CDR1 and CDR2 are MNHNY and SVGAGI (reference sequence). Trimming stripped 4 bases from V and 7 bases from J, with 20 bases between. This CDR3 is 16 amino acids long. CDR3 bases: TGTGCCAGCAGTTCGCCCCGGGCCCAGAAGGGGAATGAGCAGTTCTTC. Amino acids: CASSSPRAQKGNEQFF.

The chain uses TRBV6-5 and TRBJ2-3, with D possibly being TRBD1 (7 bases). From germline, CDR1 is MNHEY and CDR2 SVGAGI. This CDR3 has 16 residues. V was pared by 0 bases and J by 4 bases, with 14 bases between. Here the CDR3 reads CASSYSEGAIADTQYF. DNA for the CDR3: TGTGCCAGCAGTTACTCGGAGGGGGCGATCGCAGATACGCAGTATTTT.